A single sample is the source of the 5 T cell receptor beta chains below, sequenced in a study of shared clonotypes between healthy human individuals. Here immunoSEQ multiplex PCR was the method, and the copy in TCRdb shows in-frame clones only, minus some. This sample yields 490,000 or so clones, of which roughly four fifths are seen a single time; over 10% belongs to the top ten. Sequenced input: PBMCs. All receptors come from a woman aged 40 to 49 in good health. Some clones in this sample may be carry-over from other donors' samples.

This chain uses TRBV27 with TRBJ1-2; D is unclear. This CDR3 is built from 14 residues. Germline loops: CDR1 MNHEY, CDR2 SMNVEV (reference sequence). Trimming pared 5 bases from V and 5 bases from J, leaving 15 bases between. In DNA form, the CDR3 reads TGTGCCAGCAGTACGGTTCGCCATAGATATGGCTACACCTTC. Protein: CASSTVRHRYGYTF.

This clone is a singleton in its sample. The V and J genes are TRBV19 and TRBJ1-3; TRBD1 aligns across 8 bases. Looked up from germline, CDR1 is LNHDA and CDR2 is SQIVND (reference sequence). There are 16 residues in the CDR3. The trim removed 6 bases at V and 1 base at J, leaving 8 bases unmatched. The DNA for the CDR3 is TGTGCCAGTAGGAACCCAGGGACAGGATCTGGAAACACCATATATTTT. It translates to CASRNPGTGSGNTIYF.

The V call is TRBV2, the J call TRBJ2-3; 11 nucleotides agree with TRBD2. The CDR3 is 17 residues long. CDR1 is SNHLY and CDR2 is FYNNEI in the germline V gene. Losses at the gene ends were 2 bases for V and 2 bases for J; bases not matched to a gene: 6. The CDR3 region has the DNA TGTGCCAGCAGTGAAAGGGTAGCGGGAGGGTTCACAGATACGCAGTATTTT. As protein: CASSERVAGGFTDTQYF.

This clone was detected only a few times. V is TRBV4-1 and J is TRBJ1-5, with a weak D call TRBD1 (5 bases). The CDR3 has 14 amino acids. V was shortened by 5 bases and J by 2 bases, with 10 bases between the two germline ends. Germline lookup yields CDR1 MGHRA and CDR2 YSYEKL. DNA for the CDR3: TGCGCCAGCAGCTACGGGGGTGGCAATCAGCCCCAGCATTTT. This translates into CASSYGGGNQPQHF.

The genes are TRBV5-6 and TRBJ1-4; the match to TRBD1 covers 9 bases. The V gene's germline CDR1 is SGHDT and CDR2 YYEEEE. V dropped 3 bases and J dropped 8; count of bases not matched to a gene: 8. CDR3 length equals 15 residues. CDR3 sequence (DNA): TGTGCCAGCAGCTACCGGGACAGGGAGATGGAAAAACTGTTTTTT. Translating gives CASSYRDREMEKLFF.